This T cell receptor beta chain was profiled in a study of T cells after posttransplantation cyclophosphamide. The germline V gene has CDR1 SEHNR and CDR2 FQNEAQ (reference sequence). Trimming cost V 6 bases and J 9 bases; bases outside gene matches: 13. This CDR3 has 15 residues. This clone was seen repeatedly, ten times or more. Its antigen is not identified. Generated by immunoSEQ multiplex PCR, the TCRdb table keeps only in-frame clones and is missing some. This sample carries fewer than 11,000 clones, none of them present only once. Study-wide findings and caveats: Recipient CMV seropositivity and CMV reactivation strongly tracked TRB clonality. Tissue-infiltrating T cells from skin or gut overlapped little with blood T cells. Donor CD8+ memory clones often dominated recipient blood repertoires at later times.

Treatment was busulfan-fludarabine conditioning, a marrow graft, and cyclophosphamide on days +3 and +4. The receptor comes from a female patient aged 40 to 55 who received an allogeneic stem cell transplant from a related donor, was CMV-positive, and had no GVHD. T cells may partly derive from the graft donor. Sequences were derived from PBMCs, sampled after allogeneic stem cell transplant with posttransplant cyclophosphamide. The rearrangement uses TRBV7-9 and TRBJ2-3, with TRBD1 matching 9 bases. CDR3 region: CASRSLNRGQGTQYF. CDR3 nucleotide sequence: TGTGCCAGCAGATCCCTCAACAGGGGGCAAGGAACGCAGTATTTT.